Shown below are 21 T cell receptor beta chains from a single sample sequenced in a study of T cells in Graves' hyperthyroidism and ophthalmopathy. TCR beta CDR3 region amplification was performed from RNA transcripts. HTBI primers drove first-round RT-PCR of the TCR CDR3. TCRdb itself ran the multiplex PCR reads through MiXCR, one entry per CDR3 protein. There are approximately 720,000 distinct CDR3 sequences in the sample; approximately 18% occur only once, and about a sixth lies in the top ten. Specimen: blood. The receptors were gathered from a woman aged 50 to 65 with Graves' hyperthyroidism that later progressed to Graves' ophthalmopathy.

This clonotype was detected a few times. The chain joins TRBV7-9 to TRBJ1-4; D unresolved. Germline loops: CDR1 SEHNR, CDR2 FQNEAQ (reference sequence). This CDR3 has 14 amino acids. Trimming left V 1 base short and J 7 bases short, with 10 bases between. The CDR3 reads CASSLGLSAEKLFF. The CDR3 DNA is TGTGCCAGCAGCTTAGGTCTCAGCGCTGAAAAACTGTTTTTT.

The chain recombines TRBV7-6 with TRBJ2-5; 10 positions match TRBD1. Germline-derived CDR1 and CDR2 are SGHVS and FNYEAQ. CDR3 length: 15 amino acids. V was clipped by 4 bases and J by 4 bases; unmatched bases: 6. CDR3 residues: CASSSPTGGPETQYF. CDR3 sequence (DNA): TGTGCCAGCAGCTCCCCGACAGGGGGCCCAGAGACCCAGTACTTC.

This clonotype has a count of ten or more. The V gene is TRBV11-3, the J gene TRBJ1-1; D gene uncertain. CDR1 and CDR2 from the germline V gene are SGHNT and YENEEA. The CDR3 covers 14 residues. V lost 1 base, J lost 5 bases, and 11 bases lay in between. DNA for the CDR3: TGTGCCAGCAGCTTAGGTCCAGGTTCGACTGAAGCTTTCTTT. This translates into CASSLGPGSTEAFF.

This clonotype appeared many times. The V call is TRBV11-2, the J call TRBJ2-2; D unresolved. V gave up 0 bases and J gave up 4 bases, with 12 bases separating them. The CDR3 contains 16 residues. CDR1 and CDR2 (germline): SGHAT, FQNNGV. The CDR3 region has the DNA TGTGCCAGCAGCTTAGATCAATCGGTTTTCACCGGGGAGCTGTTTTTT. Its protein product is CASSLDQSVFTGELFF.

This clonotype was recorded many times. The chain uses TRBV20-1 and TRBJ2-7; 7 bases agree with TRBD1. CDR1 and CDR2 (germline): DFQATT, SNEGSKA (reference sequence). CDR3 length: 15 amino acids. J lost 7 bases, V lost 6 bases, and 18 bases had no gene match. The CDR3 region has the DNA TGCAGTGCAATACTACCGGGACAGACGAGGGGGGAGCAGTACTTC. Its protein product is CSAILPGQTRGEQYF.

CDR3 DNA: TGTGCCAGCAGCCAAGTTGAAGGGGCAGAGACCCAGTACTTC. Amino acids: CASSQVEGAETQYF. This rearrangement joins TRBV14 to TRBJ2-5, with D tentatively TRBD1 (5 bases). Germline V gene data show CDR1 as SGHDN and CDR2 as FVKESK. The CDR3 spans 14 residues. V was shortened by 1 base and J by 4 bases, with 10 bases between the two germline ends.

The rearrangement links TRBV19 to TRBJ1-2; D remains unclear. Trimming shortened V by 0 bases and J by 2 bases, and 10 bases separated the two germline ends. The CDR3 has 15 residues. CDR1 and CDR2 from the germline V gene are LNHDA and SQIVND (reference sequence). CDR3 DNA sequence: TGTGCCAGTAGTATAGATTTCGACCTAAACTATGGCTACACCTTC. This encodes CASSIDFDLNYGYTF. The variable domain in full, completed from reference TRBV19 and TRBJ1-2, reads DGGITQSPKYLFRKEGQNVTLSCEQNLNHDAMYWYRQDPGQGLRLIYYSQIVNDFQKGDIAEGYSVSREKKESFPLTVTSAQKNPTAFYLCASSIDFDLNYGYTFGSGTRLTVV.

This clonotype was recorded a few times. As DNA, the CDR3 is TGTGCCAGCAGCTTAGTGAGGGGGCTAGCGGGGAACACAGATACGCAGTATTTT. Its protein product is CASSLVRGLAGNTDTQYF. The J gene is TRBJ2-3, the V gene TRBV11-2, with 9 bases aligning to TRBD2. Germline CDR1 and CDR2: SGHAT and FQNNGV. CDR3 length: 18 amino acids. V shed 1 base, J shed 2 bases, and the junction held 10 bases outside the gene matches.

This clonotype was seen more than once but under ten times. The chain combines TRBV9 with TRBJ2-2, with D maybe TRBD2 (6 bases). This CDR3 has 17 amino acids. V lost 0 bases, J lost 6 bases, and 18 bases lay in between. CDR1 is SGDLS and CDR2 is YYNGEE in the germline V gene. As DNA, the CDR3 is TGTGCCAGCAGCGTAGCTACGTGGGCCGGAGGGCCCGGGGAGCTGTTTTTT. Its translation is CASSVATWAGGPGELFF.

There are many counts of this clonotype. The V gene is TRBV7-9, the J gene TRBJ2-7; the match to TRBD2 covers 9 bases. V shed 5 bases, J shed 2 bases, and the junction held 4 bases outside the gene matches. This CDR3 comprises 14 residues. CDR1 and CDR2 (germline): SEHNR, FQNEAQ (reference sequence). The CDR3 protein is CASSPGLATYEQYF. DNA for the CDR3: TGTGCCAGCAGCCCAGGACTAGCGACCTACGAGCAGTACTTC. Drawing the rest from reference TRBV7-9 and TRBJ2-7, the complete variable domain is DTGVSQNPRHKITKRGQNVTFRCDPISEHNRLYWYRQTLGQGPEFLTYFQNEAQLEKSRLLSDRFSAERPKGSFSTLEIQRTEQGDSAMYLCASSPGLATYEQYFGPGTRLTVT.

This clonotype turned up a few times. A much larger clone lies one base from this, so it may be a read error. The V and J genes are TRBV6-8 and TRBJ1-2; 7 bases align to TRBD1. Germline CDR1 is MNHGY and CDR2 is SAAAGT. The junction had 2 bases not matched to a gene; V was cut back by 5 bases and J by 2 bases. The CDR3 is 13 residues long. The chain's CDR3 is CASSAQGNYGYTF. For the CDR3, the DNA is TGTGCCAGCAGTGCACAGGGGAACTATGGCTACACCTTC.

V and J are TRBV5-1 and TRBJ1-1; D is perhaps TRBD1 (6 bases). Germline CDR1 and CDR2: SGHRS and YFSETQ. V was pared by 1 base and J by 1 base, with 14 bases between. CDR3 length: 16 amino acids. The DNA of the CDR3 is TGCGCCAGCAGCTTGCGATTTACAGGGTCGAACACTGAAGCTTTCTTT. Its protein is CASSLRFTGSNTEAFF. The whole variable domain, remainder taken from reference TRBV5-1 and TRBJ1-1, is KAGVTQTPRYLIKTRGQQVTLSCSPISGHRSVSWYQQTPGQGLQFLFEYFSETQRNKGNFPGRFSGRQFSNSRSEMNVSTLELGDSALYLCASSLRFTGSNTEAFFGQGTRLTVV.

This clonotype has ten or more counts. V and J are TRBV2 and TRBJ2-7, with a tentative D call TRBD2 (6 bases). Trimming took 8 bases from V and 5 from J, leaving 16 bases between them. This CDR3 region has 13 residues. Germline lookup yields CDR1 SNHLY and CDR2 FYNNEI. The chain's CDR3 is CASFPARDDEQYF. In DNA, the CDR3 is TGTGCCAGCTTTCCCGCGCGGGACGACGAGCAGTACTTC.

The chain links TRBV4-2 to TRBJ2-5; 14 bases line up with TRBD2. The germline CDR1 and CDR2 sequences are LGHNA and YNFKEQ. The CDR3 spans 17 residues. Losses at the gene ends were 1 base for V and 5 bases for J; bases not matched to a gene: 6. The CDR3 region has the DNA TGTGCCAGCAGCCAAGCCCGACTAGCGGGGGGGCGGGAGACCCAGTACTTC. Residues: CASSQARLAGGRETQYF.

This clonotype was detected a few times. The gene calls are TRBV29-1 and TRBJ1-5; TRBD1 agrees at 9 bases. This CDR3 spans 14 amino acids. Trimming cost V 7 bases and J 2 bases; bases outside gene matches: 6. Germline CDR1 SQVTM, CDR2 ANQGSEA. The CDR3 protein is CSEFYRGRNQPQHF. CDR3 nucleotide sequence: TGCAGCGAATTCTACAGGGGGCGCAATCAGCCCCAGCATTTT.

This clonotype came up a few times. This chain joins TRBV4-1 and TRBJ2-7; 8 positions match TRBD2. Germline values: CDR1 MGHRA, CDR2 YSYEKL. Germline trimming cut 3 bases from V and 2 bases from J; bases unmatched to any gene: 12. The CDR3 runs 17 residues. The CDR3: CASSQLAGLDIPYEQYF. Written as DNA, the CDR3 is TGCGCCAGCAGCCAGTTAGCGGGGTTGGACATTCCCTACGAGCAGTACTTC.

The table lists this clonotype with many counts. This sequence joins TRBV12-3 or TRBV12-4 and TRBJ2-1; 7 bases match TRBD2. CDR3 length: 16 amino acids. The V segment lost 3 bases and the J segment 6 bases; nucleotides outside the gene matches: 11. Here the CDR3 reads CASSLDFSPGGNEQFF. DNA of the CDR3: TGTGCCAGCAGTTTGGATTTCAGCCCGGGGGGCAATGAGCAGTTCTTC.

This clonotype occurred many times. The CDR3 DNA sequence: TGCAGTGCTAAAAGACCTTCGACAGGGTCCTATGGCTACACCTTC. This encodes CSAKRPSTGSYGYTF. The V and J genes are TRBV20-1 and TRBJ1-2, with 7 bases fitting TRBD1. With V trimmed by 4 bases and J by 4 bases, 12 bases remained unmatched. Germline assignment: CDR1 DFQATT and CDR2 SNEGSKA (reference sequence). This CDR3 comprises 15 residues.

This clonotype has at least ten counts. The genes are TRBV5-1 and TRBJ2-7, with 8 bases matching TRBD1. Losses at the gene ends were 1 base for V and 5 bases for J; bases not matched to a gene: 5. Germline V gene data show CDR1 as SGHRS and CDR2 as YFSETQ. The CDR3 is 14 residues long. The CDR3 reads CASSLTGGRDEQYF. DNA for the CDR3: TGCGCCAGCAGCTTGACAGGGGGGCGGGACGAGCAGTACTTC.

A few counts support this clonotype. CDR3 loop: CASSVSGTGVQPQHF. The CDR3 nucleotides are TGTGCCAGCAGCGTCTCCGGGACAGGGGTGCAGCCCCAGCATTTT. The chain carries TRBV9 and TRBJ1-5; 10 bases match TRBD1. This CDR3 has 15 residues. Trimming removed 2 bases from V and 7 bases from J; junction bases left unmatched: 6. Germline-derived CDR1 and CDR2 are SGDLS and YYNGEE.

This chain uses TRBV27 with TRBJ2-7, with TRBD2 as a possible D gene (6 bases). V gave up 4 bases and J gave up 5 bases, with 15 bases separating them. CDR1 MNHEY and CDR2 SMNVEV come from the germline V gene (reference sequence). This CDR3 contains 14 residues. The CDR3 coding sequence is TGTGCCAGCAGTTCGCGGGGCTTAACGGACGAGCAGTACTTC. Its protein is CASSSRGLTDEQYF.